This T cell receptor (beta chain) was identified during a study of cytomegalovirus exposure and HLA in healthy donors. Assay: immunoSEQ multiplex PCR; the TCRdb copy retains only in-frame clones and omits some. The table lists 150,000 to 200,000 clones, approximately 84% of them singletons. Points from the study as a whole: Specificity for CMV antigens was confirmed in vitro for three of the CMV-associated chains.

Worth noting for this clone: What it recognizes is unknown.

CDR3 length: 15 residues. V lost 4 bases, J lost 2 bases, and 6 bases stayed unmatched. Germline CDR1 is MDHEN and CDR2 is SYDVKM. The chain carries TRBV28 and TRBJ2-7, with TRBD1 identical over 9 bases. Sequences were obtained from PBMCs. The sequence was collected from a man aged 25 to 40 in good health and CMV-seropositive. CDR3 bases: TGTGCCAGCAGTTATATCAGGACAGGGGCCTACGAGCAGTACTTC. Its translation: CASSYIRTGAYEQYF.